Following are 9 T cell receptor beta chains from one sample sequenced in a study of cytomegalovirus exposure and HLA in healthy donors. PCR involved 60 Vbeta and 13 Jbeta primers. The table came from immunoSEQ multiplex PCR; TCRdb's copy has only in-frame clones and leaves some out. The data hold about 100,000 clones, with around 77% observed a single time. Material: PBMCs. These receptors originate from a man aged 18 to 30 in good health and CMV-seronegative.

This clone was seen once. The DNA of the CDR3 is TGCGCCAGCAGCCAAGATGTCGGAGGCACTATACCCCTCCACTTT. It yields the protein CASSQDVGGTIPLHF. The chain uses TRBV4-3 and TRBJ1-6; no firm D call. CDR1 is LGHNA and CDR2 is YSLEER in the germline V gene. V was cut by 0 bases and J by 12 bases, with 15 bases left in between. The CDR3 spans 15 residues.

The J gene is TRBJ2-6, the V gene TRBV10-1; 11 nucleotides agree with TRBD1. Trimming cost V 4 bases and J 2 bases; bases outside gene matches: 4. The CDR3 runs to 17 residues. Germline loops: CDR1 WNHNN, CDR2 SYGVQD (reference sequence). CDR3 in DNA: TGCGCCAGCAGTGTTAGGGGACAGGGGGCTGGGGCCAACGTCCTGACTTTC. Translating it yields CASSVRGQGAGANVLTF.

The V gene is TRBV9, the J gene TRBJ1-1; no clear D. V was cut by 3 bases and J by 0 bases, with 12 bases left in between. Per germline, CDR1 SGDLS and CDR2 YYNGEE. The CDR3 extends over 15 amino acids. The CDR3 nucleotides are TGTGCCAGCAGCGCAACGGCCGCGGTGAACACTGAAGCTTTCTTT. Protein sequence: CASSATAAVNTEAFF.

This clone came up once. The chain couples TRBV11-2 to TRBJ1-1; D unresolved. This CDR3 contains 14 residues. Trimming left V 5 bases short and J 4 bases short, with 14 bases between. CDR1 is SGHAT and CDR2 is FQNNGV in the germline V gene. CDR3 coding DNA: TGTGCCAGCAGCCCACTCGGACTGCTCACTGAAGCTTTCTTT. Amino acid sequence: CASSPLGLLTEAFF.

CDR3 sequence (DNA): TGTGCCAGCAGCTCCCTGGGGGGGAAAGAGACCCAGTACTTC. Translated: CASSSLGGKETQYF. The chain combines TRBV7-9 with TRBJ2-5; 7 nucleotides line up with TRBD2. This CDR3 spans 14 amino acids. The ends lost 4 bases at V and 3 bases at J; junction bases unmatched: 5. Germline V gives CDR1 SEHNR, CDR2 FQNEAQ (reference sequence).

The genes are TRBV5-1 and TRBJ2-5; D is unresolved. The V and J ends lost 0 bases and 4 bases respectively, with 10 bases between them. Germline loops: CDR1 SGHRS, CDR2 YFSETQ. CDR3 length: 14 amino acids. CDR3 nucleotides: TGCGCCAGCAGCTTGGGTTTAGGCGGAGAGACCCAGTACTTC. It is translated as CASSLGLGGETQYF.

This chain uses TRBV9 with TRBJ2-6, with 8 bases identical to TRBD1. V lost 3 bases, J lost 1 base, and 9 bases stayed unmatched. There are 18 residues in the CDR3. Germline CDR1 reads SGDLS; CDR2 reads YYNGEE. CDR3 DNA sequence: TGTGCCAGCAGCGCCGGGACAGGCTTTTCGTCTGGGGCCAACGTCCTGACTTTC. It specifies CASSAGTGFSSGANVLTF.

The genes are TRBV10-3 and TRBJ1-5; D is unresolved. Trimming removed 4 bases from V and 4 bases from J, with 8 bases in between. CDR3 size: 13 residues. Germline lookup yields CDR1 ENHRY and CDR2 SYGVKD. Here the CDR3 reads CAISGERNQPQHF. For the CDR3, the DNA is TGTGCCATCAGTGGGGAGCGAAATCAGCCCCAGCATTTT.

The DNA of the CDR3 is TGTGCCAGCAGCGTAGGATCAGGAAATCAGCCCCAGCATTTT. Protein: CASSVGSGNQPQHF. The chain uses TRBV9 and TRBJ1-5, with no clear D. The CDR3 length is 14 residues. Germline-derived CDR1 and CDR2 are SGDLS and YYNGEE. V lost 0 bases, J lost 4 bases, and 8 bases lay in between. Variable domain in full (rest from reference TRBV9 and TRBJ1-5): DSGVTQTPKHLITATGQRVTLRCSPRSGDLSVYWYQQSLDQGLQFLIQYYNGEERAKGNILERFSAQQFPDLHSELNLSSLELGDSALYFCASSVGSGNQPQHFGDGTRLSIL.